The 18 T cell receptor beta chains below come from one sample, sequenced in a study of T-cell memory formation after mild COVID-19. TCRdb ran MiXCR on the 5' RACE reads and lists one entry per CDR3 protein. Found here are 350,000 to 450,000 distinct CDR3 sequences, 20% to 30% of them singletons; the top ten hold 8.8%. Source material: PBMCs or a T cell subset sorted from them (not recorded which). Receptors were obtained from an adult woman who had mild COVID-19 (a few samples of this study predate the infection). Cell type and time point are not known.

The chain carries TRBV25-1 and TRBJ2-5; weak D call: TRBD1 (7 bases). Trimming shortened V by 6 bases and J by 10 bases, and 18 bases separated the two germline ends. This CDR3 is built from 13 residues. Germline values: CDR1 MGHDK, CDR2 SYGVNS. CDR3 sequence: CASRGGQRGGQYF. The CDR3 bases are TGTGCCAGCAGGGGGGGACAGCGAGGTGGCCAGTACTTC.

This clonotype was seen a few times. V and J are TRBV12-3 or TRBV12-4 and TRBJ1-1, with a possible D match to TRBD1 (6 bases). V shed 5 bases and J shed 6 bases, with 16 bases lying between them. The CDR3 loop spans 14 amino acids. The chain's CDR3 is CASSRTGNLAEAFF. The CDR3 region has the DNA TGTGCCAGCAGTCGAACAGGGAATCTCGCTGAAGCTTTCTTT.

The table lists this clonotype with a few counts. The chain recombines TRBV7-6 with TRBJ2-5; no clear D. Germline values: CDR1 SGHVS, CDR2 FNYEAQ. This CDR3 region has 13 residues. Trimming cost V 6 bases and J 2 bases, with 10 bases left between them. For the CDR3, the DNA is TGTGCCAGCAGGCAGAAAGAACAAGAGACCCAGTACTTC. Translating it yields CASRQKEQETQYF.

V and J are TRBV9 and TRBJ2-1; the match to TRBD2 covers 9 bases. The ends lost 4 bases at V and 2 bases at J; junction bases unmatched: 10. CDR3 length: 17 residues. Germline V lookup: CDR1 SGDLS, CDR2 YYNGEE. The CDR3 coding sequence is TGTGCCAGCAGCACCCGTAGTAGCGGGAGCCCCTACAATGAGCAGTTCTTC. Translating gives CASSTRSSGSPYNEQFF.

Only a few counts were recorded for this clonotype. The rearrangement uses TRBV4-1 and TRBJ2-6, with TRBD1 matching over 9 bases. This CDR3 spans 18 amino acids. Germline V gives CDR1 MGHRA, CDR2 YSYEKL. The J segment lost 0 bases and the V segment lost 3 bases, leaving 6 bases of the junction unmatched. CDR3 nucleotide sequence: TGCGCCAGCAGCCAGGGACAGGGACCTATCTCTGGGGCCAACGTCCTGACTTTC. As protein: CASSQGQGPISGANVLTF.

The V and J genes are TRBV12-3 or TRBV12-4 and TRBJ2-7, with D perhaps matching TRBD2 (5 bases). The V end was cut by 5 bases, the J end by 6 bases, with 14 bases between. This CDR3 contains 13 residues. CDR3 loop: CASSLGESREQYF. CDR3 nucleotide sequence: TGTGCCAGCAGTCTTGGGGAGTCCCGCGAGCAGTACTTC.

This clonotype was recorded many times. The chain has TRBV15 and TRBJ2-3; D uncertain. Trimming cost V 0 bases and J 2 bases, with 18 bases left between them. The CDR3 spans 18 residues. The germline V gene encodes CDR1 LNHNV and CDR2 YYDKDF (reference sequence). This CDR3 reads CATSRDGHRASPTDTQYF. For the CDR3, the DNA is TGTGCCACCAGCAGAGATGGGCATCGAGCCTCCCCCACAGATACGCAGTATTTT.

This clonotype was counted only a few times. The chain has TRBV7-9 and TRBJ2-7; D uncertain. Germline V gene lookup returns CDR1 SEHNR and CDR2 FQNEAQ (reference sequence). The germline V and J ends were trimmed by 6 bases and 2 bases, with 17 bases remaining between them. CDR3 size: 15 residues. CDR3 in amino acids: CASSSRSHITYEQYF. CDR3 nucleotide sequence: TGTGCCAGCAGTTCGAGGTCCCACATCACCTACGAGCAGTACTTC.

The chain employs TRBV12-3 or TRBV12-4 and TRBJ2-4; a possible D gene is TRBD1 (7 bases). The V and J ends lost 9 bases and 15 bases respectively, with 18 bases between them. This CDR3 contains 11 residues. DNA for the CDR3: TGTGCCAGTACCCCAGGGGGGCGGTGGTACTTC. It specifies CASTPGGRWYF.

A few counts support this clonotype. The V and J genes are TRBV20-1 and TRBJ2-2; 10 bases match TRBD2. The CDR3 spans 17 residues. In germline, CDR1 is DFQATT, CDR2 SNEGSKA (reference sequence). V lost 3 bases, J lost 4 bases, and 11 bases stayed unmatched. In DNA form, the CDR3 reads TGCAGTGCTAGCCCTCCGAGCGGGAGGGCCGGCACCGGGGAGCTGTTTTTT. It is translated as CSASPPSGRAGTGELFF.

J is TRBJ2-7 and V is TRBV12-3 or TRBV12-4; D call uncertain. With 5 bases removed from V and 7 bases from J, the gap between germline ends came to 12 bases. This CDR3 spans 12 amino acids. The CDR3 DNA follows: TGTGCCAGCAGTCCGACAAGGGCTGAGCAGTACTTC. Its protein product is CASSPTRAEQYF.

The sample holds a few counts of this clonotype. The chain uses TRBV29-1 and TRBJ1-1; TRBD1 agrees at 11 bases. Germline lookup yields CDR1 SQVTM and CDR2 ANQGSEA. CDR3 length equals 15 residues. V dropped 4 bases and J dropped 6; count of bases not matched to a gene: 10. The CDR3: CSVGTGGFQRPEAFF. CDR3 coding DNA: TGCAGCGTTGGGACAGGGGGCTTCCAACGGCCTGAAGCTTTCTTT.

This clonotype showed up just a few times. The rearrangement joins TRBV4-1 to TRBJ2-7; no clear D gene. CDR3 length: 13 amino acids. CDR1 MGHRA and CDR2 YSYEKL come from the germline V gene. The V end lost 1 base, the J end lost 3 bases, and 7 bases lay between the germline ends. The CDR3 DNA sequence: TGCGCCAGCAGCCAAGGGGTAGGCTACGAGCAGTACTTC. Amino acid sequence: CASSQGVGYEQYF.

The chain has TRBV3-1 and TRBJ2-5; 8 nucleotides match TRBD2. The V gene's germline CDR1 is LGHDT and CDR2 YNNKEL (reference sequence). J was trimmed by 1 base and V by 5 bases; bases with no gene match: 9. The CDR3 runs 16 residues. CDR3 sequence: CASSIRIAGSQETQYF. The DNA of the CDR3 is TGTGCCAGCAGCATCCGGATAGCGGGGTCCCAAGAGACCCAGTACTTC.

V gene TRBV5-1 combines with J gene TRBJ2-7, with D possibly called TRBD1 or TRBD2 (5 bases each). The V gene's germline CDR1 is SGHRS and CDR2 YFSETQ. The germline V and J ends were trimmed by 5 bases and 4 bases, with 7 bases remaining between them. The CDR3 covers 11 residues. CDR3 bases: TGCGCCAGCAGGGGACGTTACGAGCAGTACTTC. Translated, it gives CASRGRYEQYF.

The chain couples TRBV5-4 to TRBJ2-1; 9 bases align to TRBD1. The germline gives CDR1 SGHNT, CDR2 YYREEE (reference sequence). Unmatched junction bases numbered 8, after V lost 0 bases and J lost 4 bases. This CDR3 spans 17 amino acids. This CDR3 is CASSLVIQGARYNEQFF. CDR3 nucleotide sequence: TGTGCCAGCAGCTTGGTCATACAGGGGGCGCGGTACAATGAGCAGTTCTTC.

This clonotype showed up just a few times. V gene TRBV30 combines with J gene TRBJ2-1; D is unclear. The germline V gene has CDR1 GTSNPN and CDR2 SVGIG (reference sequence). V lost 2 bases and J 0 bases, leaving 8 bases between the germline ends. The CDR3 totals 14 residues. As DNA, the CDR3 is TGTGCCTGGAGTCGTGCGGTCTCCTACAATGAGCAGTTCTTC. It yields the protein CAWSRAVSYNEQFF.

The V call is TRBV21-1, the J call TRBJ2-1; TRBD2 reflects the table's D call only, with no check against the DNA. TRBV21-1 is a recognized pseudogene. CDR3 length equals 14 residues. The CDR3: CASSSRPSANEQFF. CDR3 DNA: TGTGCCAGCAGCTCCCGCCCTAGCGCGAATGAGCAGTTCTTC.